These 11 T cell receptor beta chains originate from one sample sequenced in a study of T-cell reconstitution after alpha-beta-depleted transplantation in children. Researchers prepared the TCRbeta library using unique molecular identifiers, the study reports. TCRdb itself ran the PCR reads through MiXCR, one entry per CDR3 protein. The sample yields 200,000 to 250,000 distinct CDR3 sequences, around 10% seen once. Sample: PBMCs from the stem cell graft donor, taken from the stem cell graft. The origin of the receptors is a human donor who donated a stem cell graft to a child with acute lymphoblastic leukemia.

This clonotype was detected a few times. The chain combines TRBV6-1 with TRBJ2-7, with unresolved D. This CDR3 has 13 residues. The V end lost 7 bases, the J end lost 6 bases, and 16 bases lay between the germline ends. Germline CDR1 MNHNS, CDR2 SASEGT. The CDR3 here is CASTRFGQSEQYF. CDR3 coding DNA: TGTGCCAGCACCCGATTCGGGCAATCCGAGCAGTACTTC.

This clonotype has a handful of counts. CDR3 DNA sequence: TGTGCCAGCAGTTGGGGGGGGGCAAATTACAATGAGCAGTTCTTC. The encoded protein is CASSWGGANYNEQFF. The chain couples TRBV6-5 to TRBJ2-1; weak D call: TRBD2 (7 bases). CDR1 and CDR2 (germline): MNHEY, SVGAGI. V was trimmed by 4 bases and J by 4 bases, leaving 14 bases between them. The CDR3 is made up of 15 amino acids.

This clonotype was seen a few times. This chain connects TRBV2 to TRBJ1-1, with D maybe TRBD1 (5 bases). The V end lost 10 bases, the J end lost 4 bases, and 16 bases lay between the germline ends. This CDR3 spans 13 amino acids. Germline values: CDR1 SNHLY, CDR2 FYNNEI. CDR3 in DNA: TGTGCCATTACCCCGGAGGGGTTCACTGAAGCTTTCTTT. Its protein product is CAITPEGFTEAFF.

This clonotype was found a few times. The rearrangement joins TRBV20-1 to TRBJ2-5, with 9 bases matching TRBD2. V was pared by 2 bases and J by 1 base, with 2 bases of the junction left unmatched. This CDR3 has 14 residues. Germline lookup yields CDR1 DFQATT and CDR2 SNEGSKA (reference sequence). The CDR3 coding sequence is TGCAGTGCTAGACGTAGCGGGGGCCAAGAGACCCAGTACTTC. This codes for CSARRSGGQETQYF.

The table lists this clonotype with many counts. This chain connects TRBV25-1 to TRBJ1-1, with D maybe TRBD1 (5 bases). The ends were cut back, 2 bases at V and 11 bases at J, with 15 bases in the middle. CDR3 length: 13 amino acids. Per germline, CDR1 MGHDK and CDR2 SYGVNS. The CDR3 DNA follows: TGTGCCAGCAGTGAACCCCGGGACGGAGGGGCTTTCTTT. This codes for CASSEPRDGGAFF.

J is TRBJ2-3 and V is TRBV5-1, with D possibly TRBD2 on 5 matching bases. The CDR3 is made up of 17 amino acids. Germline V gene lookup returns CDR1 SGHRS and CDR2 YFSETQ. The V and J ends lost 0 bases and 1 base respectively, with 15 bases between them. The DNA for the CDR3 is TGCGCCAGCAGCTTGGTGGGCTCTAGCCTAGGCACAGATACGCAGTATTTT. It specifies CASSLVGSSLGTDTQYF. Based on the CDR3 plus reference TRBV5-1 and TRBJ2-3, the full variable domain is KAGVTQTPRYLIKTRGQQVTLSCSPISGHRSVSWYQQTPGQGLQFLFEYFSETQRNKGNFPGRFSGRQFSNSRSEMNVSTLELGDSALYLCASSLVGSSLGTDTQYFGPGTRLTVL.

The rearrangement joins TRBV7-9 to TRBJ2-7; D unclear. Germline lookup yields CDR1 SEHNR and CDR2 FQNEAQ (reference sequence). This CDR3 spans 14 amino acids. V gave up 5 bases and J gave up 9 bases, with 20 bases separating them. The DNA of the CDR3 is TGTGCCAGCAGCCCTGACGACCAGGAACGAGCGCAGTACTTC. Amino acids: CASSPDDQERAQYF.

The chain carries TRBV6-5 and TRBJ1-2; possibly TRBD1 for D (5 bases). The germline V gene encodes CDR1 MNHEY and CDR2 SVGAGI. With 2 bases removed from V and 1 base from J, the gap between germline ends came to 14 bases. The CDR3 contains 16 residues. For the CDR3, the DNA is TGTGCCAGCAGTTACATAGGGGCTTCACTTAACTATGGCTACACCTTC. Translated: CASSYIGASLNYGYTF.

In its sample, this clonotype was seen a few times. The chain combines TRBV6-1 with TRBJ2-3; 9 bases line up with TRBD2. V gave up 6 bases and J gave up 8 bases; unmatched junction bases: 9. CDR1 MNHNS and CDR2 SASEGT come from the germline V gene. The CDR3 runs to 14 residues. The CDR3 DNA is TGTGCCAGCAGCTCCCGGGCGGGGGGGCGTACGCAGTATTTT. Its protein product is CASSSRAGGRTQYF.

The CDR3 region is CSASWDFYGYTF. The CDR3 DNA reads TGCAGTGCTAGTTGGGACTTCTATGGCTACACCTTC. This chain joins TRBV20-1 and TRBJ1-2; D perhaps matches TRBD1 (5 bases). Trimming cost V 3 bases and J 4 bases, with 9 bases left between them. The CDR3 length is 12 residues. CDR1 and CDR2 (germline): DFQATT, SNEGSKA (reference sequence).

This clonotype was detected a few times. This chain links TRBV10-3 with TRBJ2-7; possibly TRBD2 for D (6 bases). CDR3 length equals 16 residues. The V gene lost 0 bases and the J gene lost 5 bases, with 17 bases spanning the gap. In germline, CDR1 is ENHRY, CDR2 SYGVKD. CDR3 residues: CAISESKWGDEDEQYF. CDR3 DNA: TGTGCCATCAGTGAGTCGAAATGGGGGGACGAGGACGAGCAGTACTTC.